Listed below are T cell receptor beta chains from one sample, sequenced in a study of blood T cell repertoires in COVID-19. Assay used: immunoSEQ multiplex PCR; TCRdb lists only in-frame clones, some missing. The repertoire includes about 360,000 clones, 80% to 90% of them detected once, and approximately 1.3% sits in the top ten. Material: PBMCs or T cells enriched from blood (not recorded which). The origin of the receptors is a man younger than 40 who had recovered from COVID-19. The conserved cysteine and the conserved F or W are not part of the CDR3 here. Each record gives: J gene, D gene, V gene, clone size, CDR3 length, CDR3 protein. A D gene is named only where the DNA matches it firmly. Rows may omit the clone size; those that give it use once, few, many or a size class.

j_gene: TRBJ2-5; d_gene: .; v_gene: TRBV7-2; abundance: .; len: 13; CDR3aa: ASSLGAGAQETQY
j_gene: TRBJ2-2; d_gene: TRBD1; v_gene: TRBV30; abundance: .; len: 15; CDR3aa: AWSSGAGTGAIGELF
j_gene: TRBJ1-4; d_gene: .; v_gene: TRBV7-2; abundance: .; len: 15; CDR3aa: ASSLDPYMESREKLF
j_gene: TRBJ2-7; d_gene: .; v_gene: TRBV7-8; abundance: .; len: 14; CDR3aa: ASSLPSRPNPYEQY
j_gene: TRBJ2-3; d_gene: .; v_gene: TRBV18; abundance: .; len: 13; CDR3aa: ASSTRGGNTDTQY
j_gene: TRBJ1-6; d_gene: .; v_gene: TRBV9; abundance: .; len: 14; CDR3aa: ASSGQLGRYNSPLH
j_gene: TRBJ2-5; d_gene: TRBD1; v_gene: TRBV4-1; abundance: .; len: 16; CDR3aa: ASSQGRGGQGARETQY
j_gene: TRBJ2-2; d_gene: TRBD1; v_gene: TRBV30; abundance: once; len: 11; CDR3aa: ALTGTNTGELF
j_gene: TRBJ1-5; d_gene: TRBD1; v_gene: TRBV6-2/TRBV6-3; abundance: .; len: 15; CDR3aa: ASTPQGAVYSNQPQH
j_gene: TRBJ1-1; d_gene: TRBD1; v_gene: TRBV6-5; abundance: once; len: 10; CDR3aa: ATYRGNTEAF
j_gene: TRBJ1-5; d_gene: .; v_gene: TRBV4-2; abundance: .; len: 13; CDR3aa: ASSQDLGNNQPQH